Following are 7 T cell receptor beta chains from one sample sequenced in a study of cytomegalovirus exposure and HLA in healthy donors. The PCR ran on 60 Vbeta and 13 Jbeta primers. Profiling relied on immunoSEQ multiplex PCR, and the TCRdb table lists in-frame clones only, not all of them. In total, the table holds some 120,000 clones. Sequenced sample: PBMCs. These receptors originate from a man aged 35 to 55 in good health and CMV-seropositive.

CDR3 sequence reads: CASSLAAGVGYEQYF. CDR3 DNA sequence: TGCGCCAGCAGCTTGGCAGCGGGAGTGGGCTACGAGCAGTACTTC. The chain links TRBV5-1 to TRBJ2-7; 8 bases map to TRBD2. In germline, CDR1 is SGHRS, CDR2 YFSETQ. V was pared by 0 bases and J by 3 bases, with 5 bases of the junction left unmatched. CDR3 size: 15 residues.

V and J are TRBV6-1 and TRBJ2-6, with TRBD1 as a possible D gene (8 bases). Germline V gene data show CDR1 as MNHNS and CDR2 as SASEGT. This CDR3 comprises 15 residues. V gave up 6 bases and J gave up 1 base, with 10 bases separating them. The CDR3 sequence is CASRQGGSGANVLTF. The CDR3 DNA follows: TGTGCCAGCAGACAGGGGGGGTCTGGGGCCAACGTCCTGACTTTC.

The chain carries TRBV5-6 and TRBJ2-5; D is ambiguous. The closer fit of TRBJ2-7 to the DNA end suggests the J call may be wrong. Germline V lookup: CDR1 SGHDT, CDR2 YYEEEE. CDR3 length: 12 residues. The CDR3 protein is CASSLQSYEQYF. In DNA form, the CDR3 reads TGTGCCAGCAGCCTTCAATCCTACGAGCAGTACTTC.

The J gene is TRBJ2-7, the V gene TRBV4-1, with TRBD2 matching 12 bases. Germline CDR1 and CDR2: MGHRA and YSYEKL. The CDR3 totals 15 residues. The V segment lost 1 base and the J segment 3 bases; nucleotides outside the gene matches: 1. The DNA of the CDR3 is TGCGCCAGCAGCCAAGGACTAGCGGGAGACTACGAGCAGTACTTC. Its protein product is CASSQGLAGDYEQYF.

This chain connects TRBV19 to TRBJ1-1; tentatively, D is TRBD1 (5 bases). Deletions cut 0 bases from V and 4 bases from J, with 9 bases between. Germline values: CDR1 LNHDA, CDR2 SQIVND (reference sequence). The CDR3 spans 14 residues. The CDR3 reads CASSIDNRPTEAFF. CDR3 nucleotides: TGTGCCAGTAGTATAGATAACAGGCCCACTGAAGCTTTCTTT.

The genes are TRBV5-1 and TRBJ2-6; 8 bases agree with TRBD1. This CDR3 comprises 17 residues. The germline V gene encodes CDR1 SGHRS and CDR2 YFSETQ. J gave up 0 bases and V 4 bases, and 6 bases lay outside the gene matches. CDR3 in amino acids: CASSQGQEISGANVLTF. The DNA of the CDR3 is TGCGCCAGCAGCCAGGGACAGGAAATCTCTGGGGCCAACGTCCTGACTTTC.

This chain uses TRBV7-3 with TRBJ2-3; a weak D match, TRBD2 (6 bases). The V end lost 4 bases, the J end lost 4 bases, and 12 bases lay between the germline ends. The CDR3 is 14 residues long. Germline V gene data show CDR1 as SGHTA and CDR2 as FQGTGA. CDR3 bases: TGTGCCAGCAGCTGGTCGGGAGCTTCAGATACGCAGTATTTT. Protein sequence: CASSWSGASDTQYF.